This T cell receptor beta chain was identified during a study of Ad26.COV2.S vaccination and SARS-CoV-2 variants. Study summary: By the intramuscular route, Ad26.COV2.S was given once, or twice 56 days apart.

CDR1 and CDR2 from the germline V gene are LGHDT and YNNKEL (reference sequence). The CDR3 has 17 residues. The junction had 4 bases not matched to a gene; V was cut back by 0 bases and J by 3 bases. The treatment is: approximately 18 received Ad26.COV2.S at low or high dose, single or two shots; 5 received placebo; per-sample allocation not given. At day 63 after the first vaccine or placebo injection, samples were drawn. Some clones are missing from TCRdb's copy, which holds only in-frame ones; the method was immunoSEQ multiplex PCR. The table lists about 350,000 clones, around 83% of them singletons.

The source is a person aged 18-60 years who received the Ad26.COV2.S COVID-19 vaccine or a placebo. The rearrangement links TRBV3-1 (or the pseudogene TRBV3-2) to TRBJ2-1; TRBD2 aligns across 11 bases. The starting material was peripheral blood, obtained in a trial of Ad26.COV2.S vaccine versus placebo. The CDR3 DNA follows: TGTGCCAGCAGCCAAGATGGTAGCGGGGGGGTCTACAATGAGCAGTTCTTC. It yields the protein CASSQDGSGGVYNEQFF.